The present TCR beta chain was sequenced within a study of cytomegalovirus exposure and HLA in healthy donors (dated by TCRdb to 2017 to 2019). With regard to the full study: According to an earlier analysis of a few hundred of the donors, roughly 180 million T cells yielded 117 million unique TCR beta sequences and roughly 280 Gb of sequence data. The study aimed to test whether signatures of past pathogen exposure could be identified by cataloging public T cell receptors. Both class I and class II loci were covered by HLA typing, at four-digit resolution. Besides the first cohort of approximately 710 subjects, a separate validation cohort made up of over 95 different subjects was used. Typing coverage varied by locus: about 629-640 donors for A, B, C, DRB1 and DQB1; more than 500 for DQA1; approximately 570 for DPA1; around 490 for DPB1. Every discovery cohort repertoire had been produced on one sequencing platform. Alongside the repertoire data, information on donor age, sex, ethnicity and CMV serostatus was compiled. Rather than drawing on any new phenotypic data, the later analysis identified candidate immune exposures from TCR beta sequences and the way those sequences occurred across donors. In a later analysis, previously published TCR beta repertoires from 670 or so donors were re-analyzed and high-resolution HLA genotyping was added so that TCR occurrence patterns could be studied. Among some 410 genotyped donors of the cohort, an average of around 240,000 unique TCR beta nucleotide sequences were sequenced per donor, roughly 20% of them non-productive. Genome-wide SNP genotypes for about three fifths of the 666 donors were used in a later genetic analysis, which treated that subset as a discovery cohort. Around 330 gigabases of sequencing data and about 92 million unique TCR sequences made up an early release that covered under 750 HLA-typed donors. The study profiled the T cell repertoires of fewer than 850 subjects by immunosequencing and related them to cytomegalovirus serostatus. Several DR-DQ haplotypes were handled as single units for association and clustering because linkage in the cohort was strong. Of the roughly 400 genotyped donors, 65% to 90% were placed in the genetic ancestry cluster associated with self-reported Caucasian donors. In an earlier analysis of a few hundred of the donors, high-throughput TCR beta sequencing was used to judge whether each TCR beta V gene segment behaved as functional or pseudogenic. High-throughput TCR immunosequencing, statistical association of individual TCRs with disease status, and machine learning were combined to predict cytomegalovirus infection status.

General conclusions and limits of the study: A few of the identified cytomegalovirus-associated TCR beta chains were confirmed in vitro to be specific for cytomegalovirus antigens. The sequencing pipeline was judged likely to have produced a cluster of highly shared sequence variants as a technical artifact. The classifier was reported to diagnose cytomegalovirus status with high specificity and sensitivity in both the original and validation cohorts. In this cohort, only TCR beta chains were sequenced, and detectable features were limited by the absence of alpha or paired-chain data. In a later analysis, some 18,000 TCR beta sequences were associated with specific HLA alleles at a false discovery rate of 0.05. A later analysis found that HLA-associated TCR beta chains were more clonally expanded and had lower generation probabilities than equally common non-associated chains. In a later analysis, several top co-occurrence clusters were reported to appear linked to parvovirus B19, influenza, CMV and Epstein-Barr virus. According to the authors, the approach could potentially be generalized to other disease states and immunological phenotypes. Most CMV-associated TCR beta chains appeared to be HLA-restricted in a later analysis, and the HLA associations seemed to be driven largely by CMV exposure. In a later genetic analysis, fewer N-insertions in productive TCRs were reported among donors in an Asian-associated ancestry cluster than the roughly 700-donor mean. When HLA alleles, especially DR and DQ, strongly co-occurred, TCR associations were difficult to assign to individual alleles. In a later analysis, TCR association rates were found to vary across HLA loci, with the most associated TCRs seen for DRB1 alleles and the fewest for HLA-C alleles. In an earlier analysis of approximately 590 of the donors, most TCR beta V segments appeared in productive rearrangements about 90% or about 30% of the time, broadly matching IMGT annotations. A later genetic analysis associated a missense DCLRE1C variant with V-gene and J-gene trimming of TCR beta chains, and an independent cohort replicated the association. A total of about 180 TCR beta chains were listed by the study as associated with cytomegalovirus. Because HLA typing was unavailable for some donors at each locus, only the typed subset was used in association tests. Because counts were too low, 15 to 20 rarely observed V segments, including chromosome 9 orphons, were excluded from the earlier analysis of 587 of the donors. A further reported finding was that TCR beta sequences accurately predicted the HLA-A and HLA-B alleles for most subjects in the first cohort. While some public TCRs were present in many individuals, most TCR sequences turned up only very rarely across donors. Sequencing depth was assumed to be roughly uniform across donors in the presence/absence analyses, though that assumption may not hold. Some IMGT-functional V segments, including TRBV6-2 and TRBV6-3, could not be told apart with the 87-base-pair reads, so those segments were excluded. CMV serostatus was the only immune exposure information available for the cohort. Linkage disequilibrium might explain the correlated functional status among segregating V segments, but an unknown experimental factor could not be ruled out.

The cohort comprised approximately 700 healthy bone marrow donors. At the time of sampling, all cohort members were nominally healthy, though unrecorded immune exposures were likely present. The donor was CMV seronegative and belonged to the group of more than 300 seronegative cohort members. Each donor provided a peripheral blood sample, and peripheral blood mononuclear cells were used for TCR beta sequencing. The Qiagen DNeasy Blood Extraction Kit was used to extract genomic DNA from the blood cell samples. Remarks on this clone: The antigen it binds to is not known. No base qualities exist here, and no much larger clone lies one base off it.

The CDR3 starts with the cysteine, ends with the phenylalanine, and has 15 residues. Only the CDR3 region is kept as DNA, spanning 45 bases read in frame from base 1. CDR1 and CDR2 are read off the germline V gene (reference sequence) as MNHEY and SMNVEV. Trimming removed 6 bases from V and 0 bases from J; the gene matches leave 5 bases unexplained. Library preparation was by the immunoSEQ multiplex PCR assay. A mixture of 60 forward primers for TCR Vbeta segments and 13 reverse primers for TCR Jbeta segments was used in the multiplex PCR. The CDR3 region of rearranged TCR beta genes was amplified from genomic DNA by a multiplex PCR assay. On the Illumina HiSeq System, the amplified TCR beta libraries were sequenced as 87-base-pair reads. In the authors' own workflow: A later analysis tallied about 77 million unique TCR beta chains across the 666 repertoires, and around 10 million of those chains were shared by two or more donors. Raw reads were error-corrected and collapsed into unique sequences with a nearest-neighbor algorithm that merged closely related sequences to remove PCR and sequencing errors. V, D and J gene segments were assigned by aligning CDR3 sequences to IMGT reference sequences. For a sequence to be retained, a match of at least six nucleotides was required to both a V gene segment and a J gene segment. Rearrangements were called productive when the CDR3 lacked stop codons and stayed in frame with V and J; all others were non-productive. Following IMGT convention, CDR3 was defined as the stretch from the second conserved V-encoded cysteine up to the conserved J-encoded phenylalanine. In an earlier analysis of just under 600 of the donors, sequences lacking an unambiguous match to a single V gene segment were excluded. An earlier analysis of 587 of the donors classified V segments as functional when productive rearrangements were above 56.7% and as segregating when the standard deviation between donors was above 5%. A statistical classification framework was built for diagnosing cytomegalovirus status from the catalog of TCR beta chain sequences. V and J gene assignment, in a later analysis, came from comparing TCR nucleotide sequences with IMGT/GENE-DB human TR gene sequences. In a later analysis, CDR3 sequences and most-parsimonious VDJ recombination scenarios were assigned using the TCRdist pipeline. In a later analysis, each TCR beta chain was defined by its CDR3 amino acid sequence together with its V-gene family, and reads lacking a unique V-gene family were excluded. In a later analysis, a few hundred highly shared, low-generation-probability nucleotide sequences were removed to address suspected cross-contamination and a sequencing artifact. In a later analysis, a clonal expansion index was calculated for each public chain from normalized within-repertoire ranks of inferred template counts. Generation probabilities in a later analysis came from a VDJ recombination model fitted to out-of-frame rearrangements, and those results were checked against IGoR. A later analysis scored TCR-TCR, TCR-HLA and TCR-CMV co-occurrence with hypergeometric tests, applying a repertoire-size bias correction to TCR pairs. In a later analysis, false discovery rates were estimated by permuting HLA or CMV assignments 20 times. In a later analysis, co-occurring TCRs were grouped using DBSCAN, with TCRdist sequence similarity added in when clustering inside HLA-allele-positive subsets. Repertoires with fewer than 30,000 or more than 120,000 public chains were left out of co-occurrence clustering, as were five repertoires with anomalous nucleotide sharing. The clones in this table, taken by TCRdb from immuneACCESS, are in-frame only. Not every clone is retained; where verified, under half of the shortfall comes from an unresolved V gene, and the cause of the rest is unknown. V, J and clone size derive from that table, while D and trimming were established from the DNA sequence. The sample has 65,000 to 90,000 clones on record, around three quarters of them singletons. In total, the top ten clones hold roughly 2.5% of the sample.

The sequenced sample was PBMCs. This receptor was identified in a man in his thirties or forties in good health and CMV-seronegative. This chain joins TRBV27 to TRBJ2-1; 7 of the junction bases match TRBD1. The DNA sequence follows: TGTGCCAGCAGGCCGACAGGGAACTCCTACAATGAGCAGTTCTTC. This codes for CASRPTGNSYNEQFF.